This T cell receptor (beta chain) was observed in a study of blood T cell repertoires in COVID-19. The wider study: T cells, B-cell-depleted T cells, or PBMCs provided the cDNA or gDNA that served as material.

CDR3 size: 15 residues. Germline V gene data show CDR1 as MNHEY and CDR2 as SVGAGI. V shed 7 bases, J shed 1 base, and the junction held 6 bases outside the gene matches. TCRdb's table, derived via immunoSEQ multiplex PCR, lists solely in-frame clones and lacks some. Of 200,000 to 250,000 clones listed, approximately 85% are singletons. The TCR comes from a woman between 70 and 85 years old with COVID-19, enrolled during active disease. This rearrangement joins TRBV6-5 to TRBJ2-1; 8 nucleotides align to TRBD1. Sequencing was performed on peripheral blood. CDR3 sequence: CASKKQGESYNEQFF. The CDR3 DNA reads as TGTGCCAGCAAAAAACAGGGGGAATCCTACAATGAGCAGTTCTTC.